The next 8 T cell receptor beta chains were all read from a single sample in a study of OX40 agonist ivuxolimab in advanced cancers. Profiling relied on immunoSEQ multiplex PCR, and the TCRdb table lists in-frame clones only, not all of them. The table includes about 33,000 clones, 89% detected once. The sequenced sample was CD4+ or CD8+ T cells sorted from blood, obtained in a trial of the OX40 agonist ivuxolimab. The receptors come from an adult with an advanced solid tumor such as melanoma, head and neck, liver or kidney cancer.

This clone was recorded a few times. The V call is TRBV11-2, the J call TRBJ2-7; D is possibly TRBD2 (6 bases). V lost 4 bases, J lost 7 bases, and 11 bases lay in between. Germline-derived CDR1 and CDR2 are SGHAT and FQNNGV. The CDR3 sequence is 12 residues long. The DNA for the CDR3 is TGTGCCAGCAGCTCGCCGGGGGAGGAGCAGTACTTC. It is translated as CASSSPGEEQYF.

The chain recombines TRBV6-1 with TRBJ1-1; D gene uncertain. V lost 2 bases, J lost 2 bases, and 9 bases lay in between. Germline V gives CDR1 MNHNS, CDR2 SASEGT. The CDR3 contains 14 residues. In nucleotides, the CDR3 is TGTGCCAGCAGTGAATTGATATTTAACACTGAAGCTTTCTTT. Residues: CASSELIFNTEAFF.

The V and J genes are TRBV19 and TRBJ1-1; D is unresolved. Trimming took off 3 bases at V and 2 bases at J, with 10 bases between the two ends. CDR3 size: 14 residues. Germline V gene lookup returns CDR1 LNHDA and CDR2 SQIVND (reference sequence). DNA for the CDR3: TGTGCCAGTAGTATTTCAGCCGGTAACACTGAAGCTTTCTTT. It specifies CASSISAGNTEAFF.

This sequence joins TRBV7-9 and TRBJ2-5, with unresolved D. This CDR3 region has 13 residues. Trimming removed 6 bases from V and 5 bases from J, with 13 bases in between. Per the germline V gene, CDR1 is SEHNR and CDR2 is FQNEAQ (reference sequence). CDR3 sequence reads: CASRQILGETQYF. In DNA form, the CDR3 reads TGTGCCAGCAGGCAGATCCTGGGTGAGACCCAGTACTTC.

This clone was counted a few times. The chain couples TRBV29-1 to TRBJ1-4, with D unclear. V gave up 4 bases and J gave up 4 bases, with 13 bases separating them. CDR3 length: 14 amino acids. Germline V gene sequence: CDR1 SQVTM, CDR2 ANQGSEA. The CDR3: CSVAQESYNEKLFF. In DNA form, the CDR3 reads TGCAGCGTTGCCCAAGAAAGCTATAATGAAAAACTGTTTTTT.

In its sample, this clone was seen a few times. This CDR3 reads CASSFRGGYSPLHF. Written as DNA, the CDR3 is TGTGCCAGCAGTTTTAGGGGAGGGTATTCACCCCTCCACTTT. The V call is TRBV28, the J call TRBJ1-6; TRBD1 might be the D (5 bases). Trimming cost V 3 bases and J 8 bases, with 11 bases left between them. The CDR3 is made up of 14 amino acids. Germline V gene sequence: CDR1 MDHEN, CDR2 SYDVKM.

The CDR3 DNA reads TGTGCCAGCAGTGGGTACAGGGGGCAATCGCTGTTTTTT. This sequence encodes CASSGYRGQSLFF. The chain is built from TRBV25-1 and TRBJ1-4, with 9 bases identical to TRBD1. The CDR3 totals 13 residues. The germline V gene has CDR1 MGHDK and CDR2 SYGVNS. V lost 4 bases, J lost 14 bases, and 8 bases stayed unmatched.

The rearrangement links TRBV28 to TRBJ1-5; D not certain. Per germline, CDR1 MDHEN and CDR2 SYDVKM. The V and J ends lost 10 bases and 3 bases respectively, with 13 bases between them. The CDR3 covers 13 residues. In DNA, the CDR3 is TGTGCCACGGCCGTCCTCTTCAATCAGCCCCAGCATTTT. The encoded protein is CATAVLFNQPQHF.